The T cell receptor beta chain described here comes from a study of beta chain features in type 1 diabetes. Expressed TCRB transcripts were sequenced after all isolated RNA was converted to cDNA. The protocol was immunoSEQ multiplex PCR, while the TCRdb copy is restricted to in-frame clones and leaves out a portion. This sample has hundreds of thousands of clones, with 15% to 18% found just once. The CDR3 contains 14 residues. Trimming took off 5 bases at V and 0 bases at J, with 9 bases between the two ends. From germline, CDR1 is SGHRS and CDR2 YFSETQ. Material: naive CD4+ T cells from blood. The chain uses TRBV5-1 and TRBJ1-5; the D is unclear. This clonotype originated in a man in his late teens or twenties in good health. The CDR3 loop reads CASSTDGSNQPQHF. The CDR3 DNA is TGCGCCAGCAGTACCGACGGTAGCAATCAGCCCCAGCATTTT.